Reported below is one TCR beta chain. The entry originates in a study of blood T cell repertoires in COVID-19. Study context: Samples of COVID-19 (acute and convalescent) were obtained from the United States, Italy and Spain.

The protocol was immunoSEQ multiplex PCR, while the TCRdb copy is restricted to in-frame clones and leaves out a portion. The sample has roughly 430,000 clones, nearly 90% seen once. From germline, CDR1 is SNHLY and CDR2 FYNNEI. CDR3 length: 14 amino acids. V was shortened by 4 bases and J by 4 bases, with 13 bases between the two germline ends. This study enrolled people aged roughly 18 to 89 from 24 US geographic areas. This chain joins TRBV2 and TRBJ1-2; D uncertain. Sequenced material: PBMCs or T cells enriched from blood (not recorded which). This clonotype was obtained from a woman in her 40s with acute COVID-19. CDR3 coding DNA: TGTGCCAGCAGTGGGACCCCGGGAACCTATGGCTACACCTTC. It encodes CASSGTPGTYGYTF.